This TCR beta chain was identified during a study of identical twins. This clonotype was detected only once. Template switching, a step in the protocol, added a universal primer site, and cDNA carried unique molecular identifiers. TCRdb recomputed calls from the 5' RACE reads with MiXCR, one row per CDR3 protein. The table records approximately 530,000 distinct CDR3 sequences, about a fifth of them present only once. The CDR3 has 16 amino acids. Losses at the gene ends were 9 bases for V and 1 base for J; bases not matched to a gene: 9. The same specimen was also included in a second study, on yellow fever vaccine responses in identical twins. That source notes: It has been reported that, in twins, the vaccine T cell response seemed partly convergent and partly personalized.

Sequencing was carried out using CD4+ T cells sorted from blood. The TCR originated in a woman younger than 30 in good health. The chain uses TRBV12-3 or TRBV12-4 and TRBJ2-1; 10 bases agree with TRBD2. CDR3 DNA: TGTGCCAGTGGGCTCCTAGCGGGAGAATCCTACAATGAGCAGTTCTTC. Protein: CASGLLAGESYNEQFF.